These T cell receptor beta chains were read from a single sample in a study of blood T cell repertoires in COVID-19. Method: immunoSEQ multiplex PCR; TCRdb's copy keeps in-frame clones and lacks some. The sample lists about 400,000 clones; around 87% were seen once. Source material: PBMCs or T cells enriched from blood (not recorded which). These receptors all come from a man aged 40-55 years in a cohort exposed to, infected with or recovered from COVID-19 (not recorded which). Both conserved end residues are part of each CDR3. Each record gives: J gene, D gene, clone size, V gene, CDR3 DNA, CDR3 protein. D genes are given only for firm matches. Size is stated for part of the rows, as once, few or many counts, or as a class when the clone is expanded.

TRBJ1-5	TRBD1	once	TRBV4-1	TGCGCCAGCAGCCAAACACTGGGACAGGGAGGTTCCAATCAGCCCCAGCATTTT	CASSQTLGQGGSNQPQHF
TRBJ1-5	NA	once	TRBV27	TGTGCCAGCAGTAAAGGGGGTGTTCAGCCCCAGCATTTT	CASSKGGVQPQHF
TRBJ1-1	NA	NA	TRBV28	TGTGCCAGCACCCCGGGCGGCAGGGGAGCTTTCTTT	CASTPGGRGAFF
TRBJ2-7	NA	NA	TRBV6-5	TGTGCCAGCATCCTCGAACAGAGCTCCTACGAGCAGTACTTC	CASILEQSSYEQYF
TRBJ2-3	NA	NA	TRBV2	TGTGCCAGCAGGCGCTCCGGGACTTATACGCAGTATTTT	CASRRSGTYTQYF
TRBJ2-1	NA	NA	TRBV5-4	TGTGCCAGCAGTATCCGGGGTAAGCAGTTCTTC	CASSIRGKQFF
TRBJ2-7	NA	NA	TRBV18	TGTGCCAGCTCACCCCCGCGTGGGGAAGGGGTATACGAGCAGTACTTC	CASSPPRGEGVYEQYF
TRBJ2-1	TRBD2	NA	TRBV5-1	TGCGCCAGCACCCCTCTGAGTAGCGGGGACCGCAATGAGCAGTTCTTC	CASTPLSSGDRNEQFF
TRBJ2-1	TRBD2	NA	TRBV19	TGTGCCAGTAGGAGGACTAGCGGTCGAAATGAGCAGTTCTTC	CASRRTSGRNEQFF
TRBJ1-5	NA	once	TRBV4-1	TGCGCCAGCAGCCAAGATGGGCCAGGTAACCAGCCCCAGCATTTT	CASSQDGPGNQPQHF
TRBJ1-2	TRBD1	NA	TRBV11-2	TGTGCCAGCAGCCGGCAGGGGGTGAACTATGGCTACACCTTC	CASSRQGVNYGYTF
TRBJ2-1	TRBD2	NA	TRBV29-1	TGCAGCGTTGAGGGATCTAGCGGGAACTATGAGCAGTTCTTC	CSVEGSSGNYEQFF
TRBJ2-5	NA	NA	TRBV5-1	TGCGCCAGCAGGGAGCAAGAGACCCAGTACTTC	CASREQETQYF
TRBJ2-1	NA	NA	TRBV18	TGTGCCAGCTCACCCGTTGGCTATGAGCAGTTCTTC	CASSPVGYEQFF
TRBJ1-2	NA	few	TRBV2	TGTGCCAGCCACCAAGGAGTATCTTATGGCTACACCTTC	CASHQGVSYGYTF
TRBJ2-3	TRBD2	NA	TRBV5-1	TGCGCCAGCAGCCATGGCGGGACTAACACAGATACGCAGTATTTT	CASSHGGTNTDTQYF
TRBJ1-1	TRBD1	NA	TRBV27	TGTGCCAGCAGGCCGAACACAGGGGGCGGCGGGAACACTGAAGCTTTCTTT	CASRPNTGGGGNTEAFF
TRBJ1-1	TRBD1	NA	TRBV4-2	TGTGCCAGCAGCCAAGATTTACAGGGGATAGGGGCTGAAGCTTTCTTT	CASSQDLQGIGAEAFF
TRBJ2-1	NA	NA	TRBV6-4	TGTGCCAGCAGTGCCTCGGGAGAGGGTGAGCAGTTCTTC	CASSASGEGEQFF
TRBJ1-2	TRBD1	NA	TRBV28	TGTGCCAGCAGAGTGCCCGGACAGGGCGATGGCTACACCTTC	CASRVPGQGDGYTF
TRBJ2-1	TRBD2	NA	TRBV11-2	TGTGCCAGCAGCTTAACTAGCGGGAGCGTCAATGAGCAGTTCTTC	CASSLTSGSVNEQFF
TRBJ2-1	NA	once	TRBV5-1	TGCGCCAGCAGGTTAGGGCTAGCGAGTGACAATGAGCAGTTCTTC	CASRLGLASDNEQFF
TRBJ2-4	NA	once	TRBV5-1	TGCGCCAGCAGCTCGACAGCAGCCAAAAACATTCAGTACTTC	CASSSTAAKNIQYF
TRBJ2-5	TRBD1	NA	TRBV5-1	TGCGCCAGCAGGGGACAGGGCGGTGAGACCCAGTACTTC	CASRGQGGETQYF
TRBJ2-1	TRBD2	NA	TRBV11-3	TGTGCCAGCAGCTCGGGACTAGCGGGAGTTCAGTTCTTC	CASSSGLAGVQFF
TRBJ1-1	NA	NA	TRBV2	TGTGCCAGCAGTGACCGGACTGAAGCTTTCTTT	CASSDRTEAFF
TRBJ2-2	NA	NA	TRBV18	TGTGCCAGCTCACCGCGTGACACCGGGGAGCTGTTTTTT	CASSPRDTGELFF
TRBJ2-7	TRBD1	NA	TRBV14	TGTGCCAGCAGCCAATCGGGACAGGGCTACGAGCAGTACTTC	CASSQSGQGYEQYF
TRBJ1-5	NA	NA	TRBV10-3	TGTGCCATCAGTGAATCTGACAGCCATAGCAATCAGCCCCAGCATTTT	CAISESDSHSNQPQHF
TRBJ1-1	TRBD1	once	TRBV19	TGTGCCAGCCGAGGTATTCCGGGACAGGGGGTCGGGACTGAAGCTTTCTTT	CASRGIPGQGVGTEAFF
TRBJ2-3	NA	NA	TRBV29-1	TGCACCTTTAGCGACATCCTGTTTTCCACAGATACGCAGTATTTT	CTFSDILFSTDTQYF
TRBJ2-1	TRBD2	NA	TRBV11-2	TGTGCCAGCAGCTTAGGAACCGGGACTAGCGTCTACAATGAGCAGTTCTTC	CASSLGTGTSVYNEQFF
TRBJ2-7	TRBD2	NA	TRBV5-1	TGCGCCAGCGCCAATACCGGGACTAGCGGGACCAGGAGGGAGCAGTACTTC	CASANTGTSGTRREQYF